The TCR beta chain under discussion was sequenced for a study of beta chain features in type 1 diabetes. General study results and limits: Since sequencing was performed on cDNA, cells with high TCR expression could be over-represented. Among all four CD4+ subsets, Type 1 diabetes patients had TCRB CDR3s that were moderately but significantly shorter. HLA effects on TCRB rearrangement stayed unresolved here.

Of note for this clone: The antigen remains undetermined.

V was shortened by 5 bases and J by 0 bases, with 7 bases between the two germline ends. CDR3 length: 14 amino acids. CDR1 and CDR2 from the germline V gene are KGHSH and LQKENI. Sorting based on CD45RO/CCR7/CD25/CD127/CD95/CD27 separated CD4+ naive, central memory, regulatory and stem cell-like memory cells. The study reverse transcribed the entire isolated RNA, so it sequenced expressed TCRB transcripts. The table came from immunoSEQ multiplex PCR; TCRdb's copy has only in-frame clones and leaves some out. The sample contains about 350,000 clones, around 20% of which appear only once. Material: naive CD4+ T cells from blood. The V and J genes are TRBV18 and TRBJ1-4; no firm D call. This clonotype was obtained from a woman aged 18-35 years in good health. This CDR3 is CASSERATNEKLFF. In DNA, the CDR3 is TGTGCCAGCTCAGAGCGTGCAACTAATGAAAAACTGTTTTTT.